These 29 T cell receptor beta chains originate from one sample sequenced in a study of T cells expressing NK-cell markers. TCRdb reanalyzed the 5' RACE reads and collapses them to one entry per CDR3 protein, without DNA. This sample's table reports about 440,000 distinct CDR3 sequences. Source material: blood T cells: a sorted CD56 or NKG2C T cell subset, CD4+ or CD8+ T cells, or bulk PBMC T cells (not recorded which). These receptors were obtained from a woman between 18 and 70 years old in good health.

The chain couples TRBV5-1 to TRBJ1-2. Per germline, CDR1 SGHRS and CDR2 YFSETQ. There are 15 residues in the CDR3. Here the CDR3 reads CASSHLGPQAWGYTF.

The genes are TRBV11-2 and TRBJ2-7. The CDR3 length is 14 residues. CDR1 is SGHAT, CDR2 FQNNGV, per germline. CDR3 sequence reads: CASSLGFSAYEQYF.

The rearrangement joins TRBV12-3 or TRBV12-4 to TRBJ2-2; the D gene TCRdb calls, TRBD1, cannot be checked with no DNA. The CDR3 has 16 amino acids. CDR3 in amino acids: CASSFFEGRSTGELFF.

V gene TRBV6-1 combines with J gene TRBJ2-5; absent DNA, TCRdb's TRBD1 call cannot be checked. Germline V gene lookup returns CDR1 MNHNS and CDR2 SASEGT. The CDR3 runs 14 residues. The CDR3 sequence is CASIQSTGQETQYF.

This chain's CDR3 is CASSLGGTSGRQTGANVLTF. This chain connects TRBV6-2 or TRBV6-3 to TRBJ2-6; lacking DNA, the TRBD2 call made by TCRdb goes unchecked. Germline loops: CDR1 MNHEY, CDR2 SVGEGT. The CDR3 runs to 20 residues.

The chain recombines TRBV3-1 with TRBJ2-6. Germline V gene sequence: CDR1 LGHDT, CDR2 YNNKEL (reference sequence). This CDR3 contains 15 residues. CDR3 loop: CASSRGSSGANVLTF.

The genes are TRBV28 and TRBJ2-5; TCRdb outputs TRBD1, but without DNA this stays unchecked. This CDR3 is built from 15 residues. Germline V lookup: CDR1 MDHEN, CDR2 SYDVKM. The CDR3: CASSSGGGQGETQYF.

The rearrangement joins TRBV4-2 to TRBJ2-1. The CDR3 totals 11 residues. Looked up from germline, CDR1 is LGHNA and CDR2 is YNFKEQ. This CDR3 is CASSQAAEQFF.

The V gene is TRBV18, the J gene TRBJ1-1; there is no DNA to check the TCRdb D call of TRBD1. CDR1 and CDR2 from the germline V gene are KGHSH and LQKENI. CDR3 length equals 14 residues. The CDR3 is CASSPTGYYTEAFF.

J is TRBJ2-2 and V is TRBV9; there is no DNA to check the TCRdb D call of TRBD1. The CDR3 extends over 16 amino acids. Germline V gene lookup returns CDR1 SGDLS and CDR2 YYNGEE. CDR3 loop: CASSPRDRGLTGELFF.

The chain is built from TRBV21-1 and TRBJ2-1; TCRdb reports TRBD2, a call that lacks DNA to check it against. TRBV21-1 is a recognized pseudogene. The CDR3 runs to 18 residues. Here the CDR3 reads CASSSWSQLAGEYNEQFF.

The CDR3 sequence: CASSQDWGQGSYNEQFF. V and J are TRBV3-1 and TRBJ2-1; the D call of TRBD1 rests on TCRdb alone, since no DNA is present to check it. CDR1 LGHDT and CDR2 YNNKEL come from the germline V gene (reference sequence). The CDR3 is 17 residues long.

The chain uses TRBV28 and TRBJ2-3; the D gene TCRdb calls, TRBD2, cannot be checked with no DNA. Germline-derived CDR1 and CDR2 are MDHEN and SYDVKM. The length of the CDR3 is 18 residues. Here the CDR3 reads CASSLGGLAGVRTDTQYF.

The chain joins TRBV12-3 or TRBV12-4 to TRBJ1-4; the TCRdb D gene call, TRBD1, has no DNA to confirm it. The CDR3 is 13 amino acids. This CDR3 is CASQDSYNEKLFF.

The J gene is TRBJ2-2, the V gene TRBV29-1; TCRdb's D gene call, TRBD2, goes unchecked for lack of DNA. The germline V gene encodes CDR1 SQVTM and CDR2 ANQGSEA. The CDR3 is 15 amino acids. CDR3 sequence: CSVETGAVNTGELFF.

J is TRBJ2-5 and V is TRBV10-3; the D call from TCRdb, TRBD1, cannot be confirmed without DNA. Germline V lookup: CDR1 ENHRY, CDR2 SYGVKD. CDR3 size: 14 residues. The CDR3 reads CAINGGAYQETQYF.

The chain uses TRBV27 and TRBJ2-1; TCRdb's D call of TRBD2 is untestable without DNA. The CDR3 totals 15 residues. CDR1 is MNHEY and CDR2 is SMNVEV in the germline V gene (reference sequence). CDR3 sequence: CASSTGLAGVHEQFF.

The CDR3 sequence: CASSLRAGGYEQYF. V gene TRBV27 combines with J gene TRBJ2-7; TCRdb's D gene call, TRBD2, goes unchecked for lack of DNA. CDR1 and CDR2 (germline): MNHEY, SMNVEV (reference sequence). This CDR3 spans 14 amino acids.

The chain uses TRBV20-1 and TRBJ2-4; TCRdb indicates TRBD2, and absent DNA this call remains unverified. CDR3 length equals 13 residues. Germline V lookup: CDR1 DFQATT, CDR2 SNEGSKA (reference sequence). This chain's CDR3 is CSASFWRSGIQYF.

This chain's CDR3 is CASSYSIQGAYEQYF. The chain joins TRBV6-5 to TRBJ2-7. The CDR3 is 15 residues long. CDR1 is MNHEY and CDR2 is SVGAGI in the germline V gene.

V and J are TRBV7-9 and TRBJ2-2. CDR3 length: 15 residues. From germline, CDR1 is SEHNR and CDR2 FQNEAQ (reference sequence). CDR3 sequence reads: CASSSVSVKTGELFF.

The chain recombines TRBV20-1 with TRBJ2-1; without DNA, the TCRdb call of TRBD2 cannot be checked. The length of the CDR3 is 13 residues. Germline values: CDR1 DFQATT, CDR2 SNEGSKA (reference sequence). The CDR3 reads CSATQAGRNEQFF.

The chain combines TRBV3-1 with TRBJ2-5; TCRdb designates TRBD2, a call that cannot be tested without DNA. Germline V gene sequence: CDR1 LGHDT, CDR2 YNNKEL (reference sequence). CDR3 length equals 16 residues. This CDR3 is CASSHGGGRGGETQYF.

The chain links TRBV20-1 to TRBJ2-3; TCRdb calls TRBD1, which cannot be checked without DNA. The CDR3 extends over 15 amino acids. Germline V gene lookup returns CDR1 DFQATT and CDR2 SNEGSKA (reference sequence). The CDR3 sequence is CSARVGTGGTDTQYF.

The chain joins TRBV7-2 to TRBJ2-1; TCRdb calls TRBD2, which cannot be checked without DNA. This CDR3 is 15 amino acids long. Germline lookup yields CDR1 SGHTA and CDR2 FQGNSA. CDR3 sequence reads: CASSLVGSGKGEQFF. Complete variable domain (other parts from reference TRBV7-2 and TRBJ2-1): GAGVSQSPSNKVTEKGKDVELRCDPISGHTALYWYRQSLGQGLEFLIYFQGNSAPDKSGLPSDRFSAERTGGSVSTLTIQRTQQEDSAVYLCASSLVGSGKGEQFFGPGTRLTVL.

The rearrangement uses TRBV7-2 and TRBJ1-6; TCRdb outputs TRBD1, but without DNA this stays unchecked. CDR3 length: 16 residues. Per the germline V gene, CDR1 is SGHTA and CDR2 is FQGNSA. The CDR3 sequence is CASSLAAYRVGVPLHF. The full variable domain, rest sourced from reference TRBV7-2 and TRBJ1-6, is GAGVSQSPSNKVTEKGKDVELRCDPISGHTALYWYRQSLGQGLEFLIYFQGNSAPDKSGLPSDRFSAERTGGSVSTLTIQRTQQEDSAVYLCASSLAAYRVGVPLHFGNGTRLTVT.

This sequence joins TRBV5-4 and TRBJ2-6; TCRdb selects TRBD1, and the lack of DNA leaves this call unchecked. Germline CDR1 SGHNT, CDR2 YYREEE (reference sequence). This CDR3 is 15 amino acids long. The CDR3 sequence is CASSSPGQGFNVLTF.

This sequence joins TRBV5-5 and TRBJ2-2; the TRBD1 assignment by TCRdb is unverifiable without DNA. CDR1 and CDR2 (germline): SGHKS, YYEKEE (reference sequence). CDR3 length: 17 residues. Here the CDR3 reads CASSTGPRRTNTGELFF.

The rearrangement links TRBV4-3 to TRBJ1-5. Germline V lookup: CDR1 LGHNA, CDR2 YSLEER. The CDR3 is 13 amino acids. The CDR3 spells CASSPGRGQPQHF.